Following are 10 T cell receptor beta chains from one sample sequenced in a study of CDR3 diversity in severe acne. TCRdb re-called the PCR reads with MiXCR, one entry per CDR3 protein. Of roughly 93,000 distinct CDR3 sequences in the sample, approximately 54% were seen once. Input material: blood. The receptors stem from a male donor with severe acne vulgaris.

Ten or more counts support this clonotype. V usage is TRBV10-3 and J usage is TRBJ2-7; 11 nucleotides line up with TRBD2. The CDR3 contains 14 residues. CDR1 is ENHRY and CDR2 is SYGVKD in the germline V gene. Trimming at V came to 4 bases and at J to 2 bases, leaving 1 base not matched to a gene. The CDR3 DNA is TGTGCCATCAGTGCGACTAGCGGGACCTACGAGCAGTACGTC. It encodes CAISATSGTYEQYV.

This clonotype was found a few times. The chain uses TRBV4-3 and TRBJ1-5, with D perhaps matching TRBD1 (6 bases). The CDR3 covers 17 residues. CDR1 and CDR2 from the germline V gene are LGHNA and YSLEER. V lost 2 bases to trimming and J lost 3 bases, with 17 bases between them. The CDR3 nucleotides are TGCGCCAGCAGCCAACATCTCGTTGCAGGGGACAATCAGCCCCAGCATTTT. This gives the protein CASSQHLVAGDNQPQHF.

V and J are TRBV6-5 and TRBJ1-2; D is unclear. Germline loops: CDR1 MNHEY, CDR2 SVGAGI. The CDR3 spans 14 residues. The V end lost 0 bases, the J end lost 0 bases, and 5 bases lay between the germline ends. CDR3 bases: TGTGCCAGCAGTTACTCCCAGTCTAACTATGGCTACACCTTC. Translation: CASSYSQSNYGYTF.

For the CDR3, the DNA is TGTGCCAGCAGCGTGGGGAGGGGGGCACACAGTGAGCAGTTCTTC. As protein: CASSVGRGAHSEQFF. The chain employs TRBV9 and TRBJ2-1, with D maybe TRBD2 (7 bases). V lost 2 bases and J 9 bases, leaving 18 bases between the germline ends. The CDR3 covers 15 residues. Germline-derived CDR1 and CDR2 are SGDLS and YYNGEE. Filled out from reference TRBV9 and TRBJ2-1, the complete variable domain reads DSGVTQTPKHLITATGQRVTLRCSPRSGDLSVYWYQQSLDQGLQFLIQYYNGEERAKGNILERFSAQQFPDLHSELNLSSLELGDSALYFCASSVGRGAHSEQFFGPGTRLTVL.

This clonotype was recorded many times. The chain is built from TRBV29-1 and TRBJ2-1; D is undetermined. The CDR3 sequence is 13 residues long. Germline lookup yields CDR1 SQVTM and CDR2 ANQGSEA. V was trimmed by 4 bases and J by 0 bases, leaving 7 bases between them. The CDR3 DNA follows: TGCAGCGTTGCAGCGTACTCCTACAATGAGCAGTTCTTC. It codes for CSVAAYSYNEQFF.

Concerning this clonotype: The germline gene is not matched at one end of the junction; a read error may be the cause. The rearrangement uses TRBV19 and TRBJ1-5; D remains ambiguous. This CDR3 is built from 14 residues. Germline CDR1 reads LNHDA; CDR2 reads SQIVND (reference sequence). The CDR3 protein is CASSRLQANRPQHF. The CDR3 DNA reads TGTGCCAGTAGTCGCCTCCAAGCCAATCGGCCCCAGCATTTT.

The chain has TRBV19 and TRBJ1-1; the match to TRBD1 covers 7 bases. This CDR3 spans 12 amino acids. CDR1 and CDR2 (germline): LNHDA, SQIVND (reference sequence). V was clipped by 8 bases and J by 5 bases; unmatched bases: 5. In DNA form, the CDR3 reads TGTGCCAGTCTACAGGGGTTGACTGAAGCTTTCTTT. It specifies CASLQGLTEAFF.

The CDR3: CATSDLPGLAGASYNEQFF. The CDR3 DNA reads as TGTGCCACCAGTGATTTGCCGGGACTAGCGGGGGCCTCCTACAATGAGCAGTTCTTC. The chain recombines TRBV24-1 with TRBJ2-1; 14 nucleotides line up with TRBD2. The CDR3 sequence is 19 residues long. CDR1 is KGHDR, CDR2 SFDVKD, per germline. V was pared by 0 bases and J by 0 bases, with 3 bases of the junction left unmatched.

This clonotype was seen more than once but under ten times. The CDR3 sequence is CATSVGGNYGYTF. The CDR3, as DNA: TGTGCCACCAGTGTCGGAGGGAACTATGGCTACACCTTC. The chain couples TRBV24-1 to TRBJ1-2; no clear D gene. The CDR3 has 13 residues. The germline gives CDR1 KGHDR, CDR2 SFDVKD. V was cut by 5 bases and J by 2 bases, with 8 bases left in between.

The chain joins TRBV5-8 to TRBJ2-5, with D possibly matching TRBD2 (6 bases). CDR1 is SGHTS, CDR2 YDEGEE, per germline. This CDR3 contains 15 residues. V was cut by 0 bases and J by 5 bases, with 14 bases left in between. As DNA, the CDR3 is TGTGCCAGCAGCTTGGATGGGGAGGAGGGGGAGACCCAGTACTTC. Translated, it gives CASSLDGEEGETQYF.